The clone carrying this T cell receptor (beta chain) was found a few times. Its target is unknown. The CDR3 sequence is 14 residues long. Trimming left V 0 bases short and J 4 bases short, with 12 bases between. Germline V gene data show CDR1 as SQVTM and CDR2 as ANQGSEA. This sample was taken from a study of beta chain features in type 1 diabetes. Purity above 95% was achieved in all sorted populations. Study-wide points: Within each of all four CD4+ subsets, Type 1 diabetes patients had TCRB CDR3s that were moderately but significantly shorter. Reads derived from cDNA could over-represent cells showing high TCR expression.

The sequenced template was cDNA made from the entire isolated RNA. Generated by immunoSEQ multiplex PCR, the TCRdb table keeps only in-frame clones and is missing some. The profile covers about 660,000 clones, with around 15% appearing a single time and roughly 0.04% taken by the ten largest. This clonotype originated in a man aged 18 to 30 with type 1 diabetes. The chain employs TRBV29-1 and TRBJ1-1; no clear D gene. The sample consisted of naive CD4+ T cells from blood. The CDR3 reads CSVEDTGMGTEAFF. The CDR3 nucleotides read TGCAGCGTTGAAGATACGGGGATGGGCACTGAAGCTTTCTTT.